Listed here is a single TCR beta chain. Its antigen is unidentified. The entry originates in a study of cytomegalovirus exposure and HLA in healthy donors. Study-wide points: Later analysis associated a missense DCLRE1C variant with TCR beta V- and J-gene trimming.

Germline V lookup: CDR1 ENHRY, CDR2 SYGVKD. Trimming at V came to 9 bases and at J to 2 bases, leaving 5 bases not matched to a gene. There are 13 residues in the CDR3. The PCR had 60 Vbeta and 13 Jbeta primers. Sequencing used immunoSEQ multiplex PCR; TCRdb keeps in-frame clones, though not all of them. The sample shows around 120,000 clones, 50% to 70% of them seen only once. The TCR was taken from a young man in good health and CMV-seropositive. The rearrangement uses TRBV10-3 and TRBJ2-3, with TRBD1 matching 7 bases. Sample: PBMCs. CDR3 protein: CAITGQDTDTQYF. DNA for the CDR3: TGTGCCATTACTGGACAGGACACAGATACGCAGTATTTT.